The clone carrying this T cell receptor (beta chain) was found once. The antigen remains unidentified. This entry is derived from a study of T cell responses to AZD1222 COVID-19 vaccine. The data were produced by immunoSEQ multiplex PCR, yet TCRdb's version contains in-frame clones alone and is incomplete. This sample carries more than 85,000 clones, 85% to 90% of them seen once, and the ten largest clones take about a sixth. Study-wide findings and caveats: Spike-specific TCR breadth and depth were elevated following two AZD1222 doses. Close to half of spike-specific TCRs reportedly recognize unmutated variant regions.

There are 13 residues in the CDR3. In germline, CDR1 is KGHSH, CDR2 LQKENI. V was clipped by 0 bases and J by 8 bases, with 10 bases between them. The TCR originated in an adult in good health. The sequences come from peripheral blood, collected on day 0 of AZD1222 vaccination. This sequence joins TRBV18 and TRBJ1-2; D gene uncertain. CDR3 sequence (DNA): TGTGCCAGCTCACCACCTCACTCGTCCGGCTACACCTTC. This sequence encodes CASSPPHSSGYTF.